This T cell receptor (beta chain) is drawn from a study of OX40 agonist ivuxolimab in advanced cancers. Germline assignment: CDR1 SGHTA and CDR2 FQGNSA. Trimming took 3 bases from V and 4 from J, leaving 12 bases between them. This CDR3 spans 14 amino acids. Some clones are missing from TCRdb's copy, which holds only in-frame ones; the method was immunoSEQ multiplex PCR. The sample consists of some 19,000 clones, about 75% of them appearing once. Here the sequenced sample was CD4+ or CD8+ T cells sorted from blood, taken in a trial of the OX40 agonist ivuxolimab. The receptor's source is an adult with an advanced solid tumor such as melanoma, head and neck, liver or kidney cancer. The V call is TRBV7-2, the J call TRBJ1-1; D is unclear. CDR3 in DNA: TGTGCCAGCAGCTTCGGCTATTTGAGCACTGAAGCTTTCTTT. The encoded protein is CASSFGYLSTEAFF.